This TCR beta chain comes out of a study of shared clonotypes between healthy human individuals (dated by TCRdb to 2020 to 2022). Regarding the research as a whole: A few men and a couple of women, aged 18 to 49 years, made up the cohort. Leukapheresis yielded between about 0.85 and 10 billion PBMCs per donor. To increase sequencing depth and limit assay-specific biases, TCR repertoire library preparation and sequencing were carried out by different laboratories using diverse techniques. The study deeply sequenced blood TCR repertoires of five healthy adults to estimate repertoire size and the extent of clonotype sharing between individuals. Overall study results and their limits: Sampling was limited to blood, and TCR repertoires in tissue likely differ from TCR repertoires in blood. Because the study included only a small number of donors, the genetic and exposure-history diversity represented was limited. Pairwise subsampling indicated that sequencing depth was expected to affect the degree of clonotype sharing among donors.

Notes on this clone: Its cognate antigen has yet to be identified. No per-base quality is available; no much larger clone lies one base away.

The donors were healthy, HIV-negative adults with no recently reported acute infections or vaccinations. All donors were Caucasian adults living in Nashville, Tennessee, USA. In the unsorted samples, approximately 82 million PBMCs were counted, and genomic DNA was extracted using the QIAamp DNA Blood Mini kit. Blood was collected by leukapheresis, and PBMCs were isolated by Ficoll-Histopaque density gradient centrifugation and then cryopreserved in liquid nitrogen vapor phase. Trimming costs V 0 bases and J 5 bases, and their ends lie 10 bases apart. The germline V gene gives CDR1 as KGHSH and CDR2 as LQKENI. From cysteine to phenylalanine, the CDR3 is 14 amino acids long. The read is trimmed to its CDR3 DNA, 42 bases read in frame from base 1. Using the deep immunoSEQ assay, multiplex PCR amplified TCR CDR3 regions from genomic DNA. For each cell subset, the extracted genomic DNA was distributed evenly across all wells of several immunoSEQ 96-well plates, and each plate served as one replicate. For unsorted PBMC, about 0.3 ug genomic DNA, equal to about 29,000 T cell genomes, was loaded into each replicate PCR. Ten immunoSEQ deep assay plates were used to sequence the unsorted PBMC genomic DNA. Purified libraries were measured with a Qubit 3.0 fluorometer, size-checked on a Bioanalyzer 2100, and measured again with the KAPA Library Quantification kit. A separate single-read 150-cycle Illumina NextSeq 550 flow cell was used to sequence each immunoSEQ 96-well plate. The original pipeline was this. Because the immunoSEQ output held only junctional sequences and lacked quality scores, the filtering could not match the filtering applied to full-length reads. To assign V/J genes and CDR3, sequences were annotated using PyIR, a Python wrapper for IgBLAST v1.9, with IMGT germline references. Reads with weak V/J assignments (E-value above 1e-6), missing CDR3, stop codons, out-of-frame junctions, or ambiguous translated residues were removed. V3J clonotypes were defined as sequences sharing the same inferred V gene, J gene, and CDR3 amino acid sequence. The percentage overlap between two repertoires was calculated by dividing the number of shared unique clonotypes by the size of the smaller repertoire. RTK rarefaction, the Chao1 estimator, and Recon v2.1 estimates of unobserved clonotypes were used to assess repertoire richness. Here the immuneACCESS table is served through TCRdb, limited to in-frame sequences with V and J called. Missing clones are a known gap in these copies; in checked studies unresolved V genes cover under half, and the rest lacks a known reason. V, J and clone size derive from that table, while D and trimming were established from the DNA sequence. This sample has fewer than 600,000 clones in its table, and around 79% of those were observed once. Jointly, the top ten make up approximately 13% of the sample.

The sequence was collected from a woman in her 40s in good health. Some clones in this sample may be carry-over from other donors' samples. The chain is assembled from TRBV18 and TRBJ2-5; no D gene call is confident. Sequenced material: PBMCs. The DNA is as follows: TGTGCCAGCTCACCACCGATAGCCGAGGAGACCCAGTACTTC. This yields the protein CASSPPIAEETQYF.